A selection of T cell receptor beta chains follows, all from one sample in a study of glioma-infiltrating T cells. TCRdb ran MiXCR on the multiplex PCR reads and lists one entry per CDR3 protein. Of a few hundred thousand distinct CDR3 sequences detected, 41% appear once; the ten largest clones hold more than 10%. Specimen: glioma tissue, nonneoplastic brain tissue, or PBMCs (not recorded which). The receptors shown here come from a human donor with low-grade glioma or glioblastoma, undergoing nonglioma brain surgery, or in good health (not recorded which). The CDR3 runs from the conserved cysteine through the conserved F or W. A D gene is named only where the DNA matches it firmly. Clone size is stated in some rows and not others, as once, few, many or a class when expanded.

. . TRBJ1-5 TRBV4-3 TGCGCCAGCAGCCAAGATTGGCCGTTCGGGGAGCCCCAGCATTTT CASSQDWPFGEPQHF
. TRBD1 TRBJ2-7 TRBV10-3 TGTGCCATCAGTTGGGGACAGAGCTCCCACGAGCAGTACTTC CAISWGQSSHEQYF
few . TRBJ1-2 TRBV18 TGTGCCAGCTCACAAGACAGGACCTATGGCTACACCTTC CASSQDRTYGYTF
few TRBD1 TRBJ1-2 TRBV7-9 TGTGCCAGCAGCTTCCCCCTGACAGGGAACTATGGCTACACCTTC CASSFPLTGNYGYTF
many TRBD1 TRBJ1-5 TRBV15 TGTGCCACCAGCAGAGATCGCGCACAGGGGATGCCCCAGCATTTT CATSRDRAQGMPQHF
few . TRBJ1-1 TRBV12-3/TRBV12-4 TGTGCCAGCACCCCCGACGGAATGAACACTGAAGCTTTCTTT CASTPDGMNTEAFF
. TRBD1 TRBJ1-2 TRBV7-9 TGTGCCAGCAGCTTCGTCGACAGGGCTAACTATGGCTACACCTTC CASSFVDRANYGYTF
. TRBD2 TRBJ2-3 TRBV12-3/TRBV12-4 TGTGCCAGCAGTCCAACGGGACTAGCGGGAGATATTAGGACAGATACGCAGTATTTT CASSPTGLAGDIRTDTQYF
. . TRBJ2-1 TRBV7-2 TGTGCCAGCAGCCATCCAACAGTCCATGAGCAGTTCTTC CASSHPTVHEQFF
many TRBD2 TRBJ2-1 TRBV27 TGTGCCAGCAGTTTCTCCTGGTCCTTTAGCGGGAGGGTGGGTGAGCAGTTCTTC CASSFSWSFSGRVGEQFF
few TRBD2 TRBJ2-2 TRBV7-9 TGTGCCAGCAGCGCCACGACTAGCGGGAGCGGTTTGTACACCGGGGAGCTGTTTTTT CASSATTSGSGLYTGELFF
few TRBD1 TRBJ1-5 TRBV19 TGTGCCAGTAGTATAGAGGGACAGGGAGATCAGCCCCAGCATTTT CASSIEGQGDQPQHF
. TRBD2 TRBJ2-1 TRBV12-3/TRBV12-4 TGTGCCAGCAGTTTCCACGGACTAGCGGGACGGAGTGAGCAGTTCTTC CASSFHGLAGRSEQFF
. TRBD2 TRBJ2-7 TRBV4-1 TGCGCCAGCAGCCAAGAAGGAACTAGCGGGACCTACAGCTCCTACGAGCAGTACTTC CASSQEGTSGTYSSYEQYF
. TRBD2 TRBJ2-5 TRBV27 TGTGCCAGCAGCCCATCCTTTAGCGGGCAAGGGGAGACCCAGTACTTC CASSPSFSGQGETQYF
. TRBD1 TRBJ1-6 TRBV14 TGTGCCAGCGGCTCCGACAGGGTGTACAATTCACCCCTCCACTTT CASGSDRVYNSPLHF
once . TRBJ1-6 TRBV4-3 TGCGCCAGCAGCCAAGATCATTTAGGGCAAGGATCAGATTCACCCCTCCACTTT CASSQDHLGQGSDSPLHF
few TRBD1 TRBJ1-1 TRBV12-3/TRBV12-4 TGTGCCAGCAGTTTGACAGGGAGGCCGACTGAAGCTTTCTTT CASSLTGRPTEAFF
once . TRBJ1-5 TRBV7-9 TGTGCCAGCAGCCCGACGGTATCTAATAGCAATGAGCCCCAGCATTTT CASSPTVSNSNEPQHF
. . TRBJ2-2 TRBV11-1 TGTGCCAGCAGCGCCATCGGGGAAACCGGGGAGCTGTTTTTT CASSAIGETGELFF
once TRBD2 TRBJ2-3 TRBV7-2 TGTGCCAGCAGCCCAAGGGGCGGGAGCTCAGATACGCAGTATTTT CASSPRGGSSDTQYF
. . TRBJ2-5 TRBV6-2/TRBV6-3 TGTGCCAGCAGGCCAACAGGGAACCACGAAAAGTACTTC CASRPTGNHEKYF
once . TRBJ1-5 TRBV12-3/TRBV12-4 TGTGCCAGCAGCACCTTGGATCAGCCCCAGCATTTT CASSTLDQPQHF
. TRBD2 TRBJ2-6 TRBV7-2 TGTGCCAGCAGCCCCCTGTTCGGGCTAGCGGGAGGGCAAGGGGCCAACGTCCTGACTTTC CASSPLFGLAGGQGANVLTF
many TRBD2 TRBJ2-7 TRBV7-8 TGTGCCAGCAGGTGGCGTAGCGGGAGCAACGAGCAGTACTTC CASRWRSGSNEQYF
. TRBD2 TRBJ2-2 TRBV4-1 TGCGCCAGCAGGGGACTAGCGGGAGATCCCACCGGGGAGCTGTTTTTT CASRGLAGDPTGELFF
. . TRBJ2-3 TRBV7-2 TGTGCCAGCAGCCGACCCCGACAGCCTCGAGGAGGCACAGATACGCAGTATTTT CASSRPRQPRGGTDTQYF
. TRBD2 TRBJ2-5 TRBV28 TGTGCCAGCAGCCCTCGACTAGCTGTCTTCCAAGAGACCCGGTACTTC CASSPRLAVFQETRYF
. . TRBJ1-1 TRBV24-1 TGTGCCACCAGTGATCGGAACAATTTTGTCGAGAAAGCTTTCTTT CATSDRNNFVEKAFF
. . TRBJ2-3 TRBV12-3/TRBV12-4 TGTGCCAGCAGTTCCCGTTTTAGGTGGGGCACAGATACGCAGTATTTT CASSSRFRWGTDTQYF
few . TRBJ2-5 TRBV20-1 TGCAGTGCTAGGTGGGCGGCGACAGAGACCCAGTACTTC CSARWAATETQYF